The clone carrying this TCR beta chain has only a few counts. Its antigen remains unknown. The repertoire was sequenced with immunoSEQ multiplex PCR; TCRdb's copy has only in-frame clones and lacks some. This table has 9,000 to 13,000 clones, 65% to 80% appearing once. This specimen comes from a study of somatic mutations in cytotoxic T cells in rheumatoid arthritis. Turning to the study itself: Before any treatment began, 30 to 35 ml EDTA peripheral blood was collected from patients right after diagnosis. Study observations and caveats: Age-dependent increases in CD8+ clonality occurred in rheumatoid arthritis patients but not in healthy controls.

Germline assignment: CDR1 SGHNT and CDR2 YYREEE (reference sequence). V shed 4 bases and J shed 3 bases, with 8 bases lying between them. The CDR3 loop spans 12 amino acids. Sequenced sample: CD8+ T cells sorted from blood. The TCR originated in an adult with rheumatoid arthritis. The gene calls are TRBV5-4 and TRBJ2-7; D not certain. This CDR3 reads CASSLEDYEQYF. The CDR3 bases are TGTGCCAGCAGCCTGGAAGACTACGAGCAGTACTTC.